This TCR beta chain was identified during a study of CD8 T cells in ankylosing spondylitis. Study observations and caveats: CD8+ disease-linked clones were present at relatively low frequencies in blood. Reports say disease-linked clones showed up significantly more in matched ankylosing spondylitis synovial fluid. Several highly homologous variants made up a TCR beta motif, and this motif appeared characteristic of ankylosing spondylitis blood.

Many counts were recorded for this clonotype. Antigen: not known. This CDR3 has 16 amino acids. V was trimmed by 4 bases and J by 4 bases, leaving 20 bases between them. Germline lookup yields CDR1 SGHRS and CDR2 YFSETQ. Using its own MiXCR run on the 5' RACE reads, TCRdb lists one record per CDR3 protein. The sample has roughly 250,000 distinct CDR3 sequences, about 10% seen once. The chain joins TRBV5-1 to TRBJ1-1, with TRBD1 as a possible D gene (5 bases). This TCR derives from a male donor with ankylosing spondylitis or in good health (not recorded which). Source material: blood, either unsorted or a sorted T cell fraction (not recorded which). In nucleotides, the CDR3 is TGCGCCAGCAGCCGCGGACGTAACGGGGCATTCACTGAAGCTTTCTTT. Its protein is CASSRGRNGAFTEAFF.